This paragraph covers one T cell receptor beta chain sequence. The data belong to a study of cytomegalovirus exposure and HLA in healthy donors. Libraries were prepared by immunoSEQ multiplex PCR; TCRdb keeps only in-frame clonotypes and omits some of them. The table includes 100,000 to 120,000 clones, roughly 86% detected once. V lost 4 bases, J lost 0 bases, and 6 bases stayed unmatched. This CDR3 is 16 amino acids long. Germline V gene sequence: CDR1 SGDLS, CDR2 YYNGEE. This TCR was sampled from a woman between 18 and 29 years old in good health and CMV-seropositive. V usage is TRBV9 and J usage is TRBJ1-5; 8 nucleotides agree with TRBD1. The material sequenced was PBMCs. This chain's CDR3 is CASSPGDRHSNQPQHF. In nucleotides, the CDR3 is TGTGCCAGCAGCCCGGGGGACAGGCATAGCAATCAGCCCCAGCATTTT.